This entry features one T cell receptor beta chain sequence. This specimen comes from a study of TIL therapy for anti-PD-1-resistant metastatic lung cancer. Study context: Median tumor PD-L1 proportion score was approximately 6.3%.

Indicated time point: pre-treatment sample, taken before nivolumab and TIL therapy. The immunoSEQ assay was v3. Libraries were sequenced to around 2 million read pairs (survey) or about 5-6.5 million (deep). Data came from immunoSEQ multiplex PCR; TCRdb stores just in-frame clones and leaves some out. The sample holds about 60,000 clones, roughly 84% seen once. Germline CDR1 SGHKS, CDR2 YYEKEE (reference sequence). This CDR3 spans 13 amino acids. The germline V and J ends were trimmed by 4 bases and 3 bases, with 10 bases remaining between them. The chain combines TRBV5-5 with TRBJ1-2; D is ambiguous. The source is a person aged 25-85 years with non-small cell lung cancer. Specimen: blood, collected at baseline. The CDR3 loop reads CASSPDVYYGYTF. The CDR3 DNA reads TGTGCCAGCAGCCCAGACGTCTACTATGGCTACACCTTC.